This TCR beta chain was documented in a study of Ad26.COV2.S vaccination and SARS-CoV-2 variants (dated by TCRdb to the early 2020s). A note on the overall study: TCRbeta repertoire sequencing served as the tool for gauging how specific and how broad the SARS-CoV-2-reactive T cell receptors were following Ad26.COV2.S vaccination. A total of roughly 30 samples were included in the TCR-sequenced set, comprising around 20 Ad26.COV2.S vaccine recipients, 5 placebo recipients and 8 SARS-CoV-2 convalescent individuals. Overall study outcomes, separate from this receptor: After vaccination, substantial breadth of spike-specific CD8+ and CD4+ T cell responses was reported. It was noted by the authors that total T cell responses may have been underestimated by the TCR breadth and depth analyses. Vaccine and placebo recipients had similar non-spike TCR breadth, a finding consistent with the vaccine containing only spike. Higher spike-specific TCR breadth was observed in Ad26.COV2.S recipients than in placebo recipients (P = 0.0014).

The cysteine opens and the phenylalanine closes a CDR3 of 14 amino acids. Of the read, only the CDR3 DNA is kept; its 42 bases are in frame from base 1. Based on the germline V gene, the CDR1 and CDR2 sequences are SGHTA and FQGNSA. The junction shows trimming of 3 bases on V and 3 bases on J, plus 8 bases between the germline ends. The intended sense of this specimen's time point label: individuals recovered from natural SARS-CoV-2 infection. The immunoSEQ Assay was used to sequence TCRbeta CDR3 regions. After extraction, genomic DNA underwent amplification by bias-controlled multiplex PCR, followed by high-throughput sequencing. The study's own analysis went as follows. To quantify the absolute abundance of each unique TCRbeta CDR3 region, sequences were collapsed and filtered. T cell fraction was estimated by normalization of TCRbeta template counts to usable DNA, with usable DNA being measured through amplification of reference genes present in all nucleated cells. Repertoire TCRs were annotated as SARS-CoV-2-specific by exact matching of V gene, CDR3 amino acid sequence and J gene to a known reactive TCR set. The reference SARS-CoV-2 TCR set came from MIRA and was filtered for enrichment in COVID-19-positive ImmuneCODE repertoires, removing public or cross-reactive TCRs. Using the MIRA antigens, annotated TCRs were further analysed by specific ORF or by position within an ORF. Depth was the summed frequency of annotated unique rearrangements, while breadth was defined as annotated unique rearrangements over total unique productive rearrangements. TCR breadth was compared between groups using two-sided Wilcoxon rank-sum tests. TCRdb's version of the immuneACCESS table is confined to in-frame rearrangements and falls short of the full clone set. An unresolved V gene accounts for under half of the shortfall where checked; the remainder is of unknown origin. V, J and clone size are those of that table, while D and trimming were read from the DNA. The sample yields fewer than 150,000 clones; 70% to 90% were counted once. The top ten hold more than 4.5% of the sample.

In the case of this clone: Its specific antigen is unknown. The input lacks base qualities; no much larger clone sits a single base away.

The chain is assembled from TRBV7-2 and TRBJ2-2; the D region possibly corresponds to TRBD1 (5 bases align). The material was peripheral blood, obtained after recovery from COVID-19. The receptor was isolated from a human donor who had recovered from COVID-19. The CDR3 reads CASSFDSYTGELFF. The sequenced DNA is TGTGCCAGCAGCTTTGACAGCTACACCGGGGAGCTGTTTTTT.